These T cell receptor beta chains were read from a single sample in a study of blood T cell repertoires in COVID-19. The assay was immunoSEQ multiplex PCR, and TCRdb's table has in-frame clones only and misses some. Of over 60,000 clones detected, 82% appear once; the ten largest clones hold around 19%. Sequencing was performed on peripheral blood. The receptors derive from a human donor in a cohort sampled during active COVID-19. Both conserved end residues are part of each CDR3. Each record gives: clone size, V gene, D gene, J gene, CDR3 DNA, CDR3 protein. D genes are given only for firm matches. Not every row has a clone size; where given, it reads once, few, many or a size class.

size: NA
V: TRBV3-1/TRBV3-2
D: TRBD1
J: TRBJ1-2
DNA: TGTGCCAGCAGCCAAGATTCGACAGGGATGTCTGGCTACACCTTC
CDR3: CASSQDSTGMSGYTF

size: NA
V: TRBV18
D: NA
J: TRBJ2-7
DNA: TGTGCCAGCTCACCACCGGATTTACGGGACGAGCAGTACTTC
CDR3: CASSPPDLRDEQYF

size: NA
V: TRBV5-1
D: TRBD2
J: TRBJ2-5
DNA: TGCGCCAGCAGCTTGGTGCTAGCGGGGGGACAAGAGACCCAGTACTTC
CDR3: CASSLVLAGGQETQYF

size: NA
V: TRBV10-2
D: TRBD2
J: TRBJ2-7
DNA: TGCGCCAGCCCCCCCGAGGGGCTAGCGGGGGGGCCGTTCTACGAGCAGTACTTC
CDR3: CASPPEGLAGGPFYEQYF

size: few
V: TRBV28
D: NA
J: TRBJ1-2
DNA: TGTGCCAGCAGTCCGATCATAGAAGGGGACTATGGCTACACCTTC
CDR3: CASSPIIEGDYGYTF

size: NA
V: TRBV25-1
D: NA
J: TRBJ1-2
DNA: TGTGCCAGCAGTGAAGGGGGCGGCTACACCTTC
CDR3: CASSEGGGYTF

size: NA
V: TRBV5-1
D: TRBD1
J: TRBJ2-3
DNA: TGCGCCAGCAGCGACTACAGGGGGAACGTGGCAGATACGCAGTATTTT
CDR3: CASSDYRGNVADTQYF

size: NA
V: TRBV29-1
D: TRBD1
J: TRBJ2-7
DNA: TGCAGCGTTGAAGAGGGGGACAGGGGGCGAGTCGAGCAGTACTTC
CDR3: CSVEEGDRGRVEQYF

size: once
V: TRBV14
D: TRBD2
J: TRBJ2-3
DNA: TGTGCCAGCAGTTTTACTAGCGGCGGCACAGATACGCAGTATTTT
CDR3: CASSFTSGGTDTQYF

size: NA
V: TRBV18
D: NA
J: TRBJ1-1
DNA: TGTGCCAGCTCACTACAGATGAACACTGAAGCTTTCTTT
CDR3: CASSLQMNTEAFF

size: NA
V: TRBV2
D: NA
J: TRBJ2-6
DNA: TGTGCCAGCAGCGGGACAACCGGGGCCAACGTCCTGACTTTC
CDR3: CASSGTTGANVLTF

size: NA
V: TRBV2
D: TRBD1
J: TRBJ1-5
DNA: TGTGCCAGCAGTTTCGCAGGGGGCGCGGGTCAGCCCCAGCATTTT
CDR3: CASSFAGGAGQPQHF

size: NA
V: TRBV4-2
D: NA
J: TRBJ2-1
DNA: TGTGCCAGCAGCCAAGTGGGGGTGGTAGCGGCGGACGAACACAATGAGCAGTTCTTC
CDR3: CASSQVGVVAADEHNEQFF

size: few
V: TRBV4-1
D: NA
J: TRBJ1-2
DNA: TGCGCCAGCAGCCAAGATCCCGGTAACTATGGCTACACCTTC
CDR3: CASSQDPGNYGYTF

size: once
V: TRBV7-8
D: TRBD1
J: TRBJ1-3
DNA: TGTGCCAGCAGCCTAATGGGACAGGCCTCTGGAAACACCATATATTTT
CDR3: CASSLMGQASGNTIYF

size: NA
V: TRBV6-5
D: TRBD1
J: TRBJ2-2
DNA: TGTGCCGGGCGGACAGGGGGCTTCGGGGAGCTGTTTTTT
CDR3: CAGRTGGFGELFF